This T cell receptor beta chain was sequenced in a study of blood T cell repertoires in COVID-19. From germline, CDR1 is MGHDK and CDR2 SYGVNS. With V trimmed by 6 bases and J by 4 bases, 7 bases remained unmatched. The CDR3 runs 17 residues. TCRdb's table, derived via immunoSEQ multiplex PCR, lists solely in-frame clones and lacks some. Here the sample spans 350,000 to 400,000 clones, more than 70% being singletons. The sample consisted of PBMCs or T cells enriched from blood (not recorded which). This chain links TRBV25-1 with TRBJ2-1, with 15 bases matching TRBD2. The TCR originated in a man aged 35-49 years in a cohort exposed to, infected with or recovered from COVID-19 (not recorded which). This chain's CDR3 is CASSWTSGRALYNEQFF. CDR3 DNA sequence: TGTGCCAGCAGCTGGACTAGCGGGAGGGCCTTGTACAATGAGCAGTTCTTC.